This is a list of T cell receptor beta chains from one sample in a study of blood T cell repertoires in COVID-19. Assay used: immunoSEQ multiplex PCR; TCRdb lists only in-frame clones, some missing. The sample records about 280,000 clones, about nine tenths being singletons. Sequencing input: peripheral blood. The receptors were sampled from a man aged 40-55 years with active or convalescent COVID-19. CDR3s include the opening cysteine and the closing phenylalanine or tryptophan. A D gene is named only where the DNA matches it firmly. The size entry is marked missing in some rows and otherwise reads once, few, many or a size class.

J,V,D,size,CDR3,DNA
TRBJ1-6,TRBV2,TRBD1,-,CASLEGAIDGSPLHF,TGTGCCAGCCTGGAGGGGGCCATAGATGGGTCACCCCTCCACTTT
TRBJ2-2,TRBV9,TRBD2,-,CASSVVSSGTPGELFF,TGTGCCAGCAGCGTAGTGTCTAGCGGGACTCCCGGGGAGCTGTTTTTT
TRBJ2-5,TRBV2,TRBD1,-,CASSKQGQGETQYF,TGTGCCAGCAGTAAACAGGGGCAGGGGGAGACCCAGTACTTC
TRBJ2-3,TRBV3-1/TRBV3-2,TRBD1,-,CASSQEGGRTDTQYF,TGTGCCAGCAGCCAAGAAGGGGGCCGTACAGATACGCAGTATTTT
TRBJ2-2,TRBV7-3,-,-,CASSPYPSGELFF,TGTGCCAGCAGCCCATACCCGAGCGGGGAGCTGTTTTTT
TRBJ2-7,TRBV5-1,TRBD1,-,CASSPDRGAEQYF,TGCGCCAGCAGCCCCGACAGGGGAGCCGAGCAGTACTTC
TRBJ2-7,TRBV3-1/TRBV3-2,TRBD2,-,CASSQGYSGGVHEQYF,TGTGCCAGCAGCCAAGGCTATAGCGGGGGGGTCCACGAGCAGTACTTC
TRBJ1-2,TRBV29-1,-,-,CSVVAGYSYGYTF,TGCAGCGTTGTGGCAGGGTACTCCTATGGCTACACCTTC
TRBJ2-1,TRBV9,-,-,CASSLLEGGVNRYNEQFF,TGTGCCAGCAGCTTACTCGAGGGGGGGGTTAATAGGTACAATGAGCAGTTCTTC
TRBJ1-2,TRBV4-1,-,-,CASSETGPYAYTF,TGCGCCAGCAGCGAGACAGGCCCCTACGCCTACACCTTC
TRBJ2-2,TRBV5-4,TRBD1,-,CASTSGTGNTGELFF,TGTGCCAGCACTTCCGGGACAGGAAACACCGGGGAGCTGTTTTTT
TRBJ2-5,TRBV5-1,TRBD1,-,CASSSGQAKETQYF,TGCGCCAGCAGCTCGGGACAGGCCAAAGAGACCCAGTACTTC
TRBJ2-1,TRBV5-1,TRBD2,-,CASSSSGGAWHEQFF,TGCGCCAGCAGCTCTAGCGGGGGGGCCTGGCATGAGCAGTTCTTC
TRBJ1-4,TRBV6-5,TRBD1,-,CAGGQGATNEKLFF,TGTGCCGGAGGACAGGGGGCAACTAATGAAAAACTGTTTTTT
TRBJ2-3,TRBV24-1,-,-,CATSAPAALTDTQYF,TGTGCCACCAGTGCGCCAGCGGCCCTCACAGATACGCAGTATTTT
TRBJ1-3,TRBV11-3,TRBD1,few,CASSLGTGTGSNTIYF,TGTGCCAGCAGCTTAGGCACCGGGACAGGGAGTAACACCATATATTTT
TRBJ1-1,TRBV5-1,-,-,CASSFGRDYTEAFF,TGCGCCAGCAGCTTCGGCAGGGATTACACTGAAGCTTTCTTT
TRBJ2-1,TRBV24-1,-,-,CATSPAGDERMNEQFF,TGTGCCACCAGTCCAGCGGGTGATGAGAGGATGAATGAGCAGTTCTTC
TRBJ2-1,TRBV27,-,-,CASGTTNEQFF,TGTGCCAGCGGGACAACCAATGAGCAGTTCTTC
TRBJ1-5,TRBV18,-,-,CASSPMAREPYQPQHF,TGTGCCAGCTCACCAATGGCCAGGGAACCCTATCAGCCCCAGCATTTT
TRBJ2-5,TRBV14,-,-,CASSPWRGPQETQYF,TGTGCCAGCAGCCCCTGGCGGGGCCCGCAAGAGACCCAGTACTTC
TRBJ2-5,TRBV23-1,TRBD2,-,CASSQSGAAGGQELAGVWGTQYF,TGCGCCAGCAGTCAATCCGGGGCTGCCGGTGGACAGGAGCTAGCGGGAGTCTGGGGGACCCAGTACTTC
TRBJ1-2,TRBV5-8,-,-,CASSFHGTILLGYTF,TGTGCCAGCAGCTTCCACGGGACAATACTCCTTGGCTACACCTTC
TRBJ1-3,TRBV2,-,-,CASTTGGGYSGNTIYF,TGTGCCAGCACCACCGGAGGAGGATACTCTGGAAACACCATATATTTT
TRBJ1-6,TRBV28,TRBD1,-,CASHWTGGNSPLHF,TGTGCCAGCCATTGGACAGGGGGTAATTCACCCCTCCACTTT
TRBJ2-1,TRBV5-1,-,-,CASSLYGGYNEQFF,TGCGCCAGCAGCTTGTACGGTGGCTACAATGAGCAGTTCTTC
TRBJ2-5,TRBV12-3/TRBV12-4,-,-,CASRNGETQYF,TGTGCCAGCCGAAACGGTGAGACCCAGTACTTC
TRBJ1-3,TRBV4-2,-,-,CASSQEVTLSGNTIYF,TGTGCCAGCAGCCAAGAGGTGACACTCTCTGGAAACACCATATATTTT
TRBJ2-3,TRBV24-1,-,once,CATSEPARLRDTQYF,TGTGCCACCAGTGAACCTGCAAGACTACGCGATACGCAGTATTTT
TRBJ1-6,TRBV30,-,-,CAWNPGLESPLHF,TGTGCCTGGAATCCGGGACTAGAATCACCCCTCCACTTT
TRBJ1-2,TRBV5-6,-,-,CASSLTGTYGYTF,TGTGCCAGCAGCTTAACAGGGACATATGGCTACACCTTC
TRBJ2-5,TRBV28,-,-,CAISTGTVETQYF,TGTGCCATCTCGACAGGGACTGTGGAGACCCAGTACTTC
TRBJ2-7,TRBV2,TRBD1,-,CASSEQGAGGEQYF,TGTGCCAGCAGTGAACAAGGGGCAGGGGGCGAGCAGTACTTC
TRBJ1-2,TRBV18,-,-,CASSPEDSANYGYTF,TGTGCCAGCTCCCCGGAGGACAGCGCTAACTATGGCTACACCTTC
TRBJ2-7,TRBV19,-,many,CASSIGQRTYEQYF,TGTGCCAGTAGTATTGGGCAGAGAACCTACGAGCAGTACTTC
TRBJ1-1,TRBV30,-,-,CAWLQTGQPNTEAFF,TGTGCCTGGCTACAGACCGGACAGCCGAACACTGAAGCTTTCTTT
TRBJ2-1,TRBV9,TRBD1,-,CASSGTGVSYNEQFF,TGTGCCAGCAGCGGGACAGGGGTTTCCTACAATGAGCAGTTCTTC
TRBJ2-2,TRBV18,-,-,CASSPSSSGGPNTGELFF,TGTGCCAGCTCACCCTCCTCGTCGGGGGGCCCCAACACCGGGGAGCTGTTTTTT
TRBJ2-1,TRBV7-9,-,once,CASSLIANEQFF,TGTGCCAGCAGCCTCATAGCCAATGAGCAGTTCTTC
TRBJ2-7,TRBV27,TRBD1,few,CASSFMGQGNYEQYF,TGTGCCAGCAGTTTTATGGGACAGGGCAACTACGAGCAGTACTTC